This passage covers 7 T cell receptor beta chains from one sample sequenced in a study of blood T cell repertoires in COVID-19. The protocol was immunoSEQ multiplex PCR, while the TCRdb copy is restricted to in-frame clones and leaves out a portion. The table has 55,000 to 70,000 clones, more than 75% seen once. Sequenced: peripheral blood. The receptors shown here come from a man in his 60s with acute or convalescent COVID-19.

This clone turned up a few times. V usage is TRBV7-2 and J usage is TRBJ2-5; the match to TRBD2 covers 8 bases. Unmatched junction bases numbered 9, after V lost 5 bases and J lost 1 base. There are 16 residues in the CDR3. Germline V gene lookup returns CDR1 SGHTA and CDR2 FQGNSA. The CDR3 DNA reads TGTGCCAGCAGCCAACAAGTAACTAGCGGCCAAGAGACCCAGTACTTC. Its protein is CASSQQVTSGQETQYF.

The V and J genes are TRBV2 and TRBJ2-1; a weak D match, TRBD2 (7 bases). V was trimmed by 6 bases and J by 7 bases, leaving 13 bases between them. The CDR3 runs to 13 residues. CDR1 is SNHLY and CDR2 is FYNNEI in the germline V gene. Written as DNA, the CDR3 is TGTGCCAGCAGACCGGGGGGCAGGAATGAGCAGTTCTTC. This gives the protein CASRPGGRNEQFF.

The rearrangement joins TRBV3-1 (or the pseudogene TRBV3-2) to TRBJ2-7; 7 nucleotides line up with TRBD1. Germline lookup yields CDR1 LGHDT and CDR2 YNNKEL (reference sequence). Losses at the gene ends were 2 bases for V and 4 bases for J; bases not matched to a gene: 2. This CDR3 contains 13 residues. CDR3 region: CASSQLRGYEQYF. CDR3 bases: TGTGCCAGCAGCCAACTCAGGGGGTACGAGCAGTACTTC.

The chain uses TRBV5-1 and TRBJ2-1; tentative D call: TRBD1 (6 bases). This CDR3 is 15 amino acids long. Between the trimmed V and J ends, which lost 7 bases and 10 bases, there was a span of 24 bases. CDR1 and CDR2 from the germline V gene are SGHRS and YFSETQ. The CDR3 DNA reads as TGCGCCAGCGCCCTCGAAATTAATACAGGGTCGGAGCAGTTCTTC. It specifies CASALEINTGSEQFF.

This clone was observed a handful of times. The CDR3 spells CATGSGGAVETQYF. CDR3 DNA: TGTGCCACCGGTAGCGGGGGGGCCGTGGAGACCCAGTACTTC. The chain uses TRBV24-1 and TRBJ2-5; TRBD2 matches 11 bases. Germline-derived CDR1 and CDR2 are KGHDR and SFDVKD. This CDR3 spans 14 amino acids. Losses at the gene ends were 9 bases for V and 5 bases for J; bases not matched to a gene: 7.

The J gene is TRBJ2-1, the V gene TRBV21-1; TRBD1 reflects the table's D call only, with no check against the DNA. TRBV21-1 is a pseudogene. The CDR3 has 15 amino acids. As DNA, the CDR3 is TGTGCCAGCAGCAAAGGAGGGACAGGGAGGAATGAGCAGTTCTTC. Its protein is CASSKGGTGRNEQFF.

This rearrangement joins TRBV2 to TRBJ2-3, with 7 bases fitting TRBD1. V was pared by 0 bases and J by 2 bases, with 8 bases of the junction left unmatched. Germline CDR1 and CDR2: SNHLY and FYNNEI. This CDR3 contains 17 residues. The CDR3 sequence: CASSEALDRDSTDTQYF. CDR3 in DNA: TGTGCCAGCAGTGAAGCGCTCGACAGGGATTCCACAGATACGCAGTATTTT.